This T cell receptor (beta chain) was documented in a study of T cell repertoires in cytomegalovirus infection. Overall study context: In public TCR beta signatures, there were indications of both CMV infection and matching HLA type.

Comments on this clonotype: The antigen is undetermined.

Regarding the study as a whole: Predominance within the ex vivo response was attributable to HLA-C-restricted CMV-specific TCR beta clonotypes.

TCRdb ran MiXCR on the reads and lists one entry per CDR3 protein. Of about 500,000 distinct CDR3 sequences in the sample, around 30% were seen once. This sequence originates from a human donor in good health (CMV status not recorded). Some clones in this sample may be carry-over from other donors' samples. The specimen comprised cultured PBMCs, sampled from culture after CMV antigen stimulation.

CDR3 coding DNA: TGCGCCAGCAGCTTGGACAGGGGAAGCTATGGCTACACCTTC. Its protein product is CASSLDRGSYGYTF. V usage is TRBV5-1 and J usage is TRBJ1-2; 7 bases are a match to TRBD1. The CDR3 totals 14 residues. Germline CDR1 and CDR2: SGHRS and YFSETQ. V dropped 0 bases and J dropped 4; count of bases not matched to a gene: 3. Together with reference TRBV5-1 and TRBJ1-2, the CDR3 gives the full variable domain: KAGVTQTPRYLIKTRGQQVTLSCSPISGHRSVSWYQQTPGQGLQFLFEYFSETQRNKGNFPGRFSGRQFSNSRSEMNVSTLELGDSALYLCASSLDRGSYGYTFGSGTRLTVV.